The subject of this entry is one TCR beta chain. Its specificity is unknown. In germline, CDR1 is SEHNR, CDR2 FQNEAQ (reference sequence). CDR3 length: 11 amino acids. Trimming cost V 8 bases and J 6 bases, with 10 bases left between them. The sample belongs to a study of long-term antiretroviral therapy in people with HIV. Study-level information: Samples from the earliest time points predate the 2015 immediate-ART recommendation by about a decade.

Study-wide points: Clones that had undergone expansion before ART prevailed in the repertoire throughout all time points.

Samples were assayed with immunoSEQ v3.0 at survey level. Libraries were prepared by immunoSEQ multiplex PCR; TCRdb keeps only in-frame clonotypes and omits some of them. This table holds tens of thousands of clones, 82% found once. This clonotype was obtained from a man between 18 and 35 years old with HIV. The source material was unsorted PBMCs, sampled 0.3 years after starting antiretroviral therapy. The chain is built from TRBV7-9 and TRBJ1-1, with D perhaps matching TRBD1 (5 bases). Here the CDR3 reads CASGGASEAFF. The CDR3 DNA sequence: TGTGCCAGCGGGGGAGCCTCTGAAGCTTTCTTT.